Reported below is one T cell receptor beta chain. Its target is unknown. The sample comes from a study of blood T cells in healthy people across ages. Study context: For every two T cells, template switching captured about one barcoded beta molecule.

Germline CDR1 reads MDHEN; CDR2 reads SYDVKM. The CDR3 totals 14 residues. Trimming removed 5 bases from V and 5 bases from J, with 13 bases in between. General study results and limits: Naive and antigen-experienced cells were not separated, limiting conclusive comparison.

For the second PCR, which ran for about 6 to 12 cycles, a sample-barcoded 5' primer and a J-beta primer mix were used. MiXCR, applied by TCRdb to the 5' RACE reads, yields one record per CDR3 protein. This table has around 800,000 distinct CDR3 sequences, 20% to 30% appearing once. The same sample was also used in a study of T cells of mothers and their children. From that report: Donation was provided by three healthy Caucasian mothers along with their six children. Amplification in the second PCR used the M1S primer, which added sample barcodes and 2-4 random nucleotides.

The source is a boy aged 10-17 years in good health. V gene TRBV28 combines with J gene TRBJ2-1; possible D gene TRBD2, 5 bases. The sequenced material came from blood. The CDR3 here is CASSPGVAHNEQFF. CDR3 in DNA: TGTGCCAGCAGTCCCGGGGTAGCTCACAATGAGCAGTTCTTC.